This TCR beta chain originates from a study of T cell responses to AZD1222 COVID-19 vaccine. Some clones are missing from TCRdb's copy, which holds only in-frame ones; the method was immunoSEQ multiplex PCR. The table lists 95,000 to 150,000 clones, around 93% of them singletons. J lost 0 bases, V lost 6 bases, and 2 bases had no gene match. The CDR3 extends over 15 amino acids. Germline V CDR1 and CDR2: MDHEN, SYDVKM. This clone occurred a few times. Its specificity is unknown. Analysis merged second doses at about 4 or about 12 weeks. Regarding the study as a whole: Donors in the cohort were predominantly white British and more often female, and clonal diversity was possibly underestimated. Repertoires were collected only later (after the peak T cell response had occurred).

The clonotype comes from an adult who received the AZD1222 COVID-19 vaccine. This material consisted of peripheral blood, taken 28 days after the second AZD1222 dose. The J gene is TRBJ1-6, the V gene TRBV28, with 7 nucleotides matching TRBD1. The CDR3 loop is CASRTGSSYNSPLHF. CDR3 DNA: TGTGCCAGCAGGACAGGGAGCTCCTATAATTCACCCCTCCACTTT. The variable domain in full, with the rest retrieved from reference TRBV28 and TRBJ1-6, is DVKVTQSSRYLVKRTGEKVFLECVQDMDHENMFWYRQDPGLGLRLIYFSYDVKMKEKGDIPEGYSVSREKKERFSLILESASTNQTSMYLCASRTGSSYNSPLHFGNGTRLTVT.